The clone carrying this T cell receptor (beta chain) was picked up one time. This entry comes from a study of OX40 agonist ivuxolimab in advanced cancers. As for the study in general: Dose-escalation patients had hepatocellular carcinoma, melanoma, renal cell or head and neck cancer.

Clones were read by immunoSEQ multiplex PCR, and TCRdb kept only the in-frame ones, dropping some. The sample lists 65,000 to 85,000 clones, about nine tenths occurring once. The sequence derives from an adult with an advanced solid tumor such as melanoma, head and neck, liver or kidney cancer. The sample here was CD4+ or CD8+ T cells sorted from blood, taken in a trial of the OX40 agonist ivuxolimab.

The chain's CDR3 is CASSPGLLYNEQFF. CDR3 DNA: TGTGCCAGCTCGCCGGGACTCCTATACAATGAGCAGTTCTTC. This chain uses TRBV18 with TRBJ2-1; tentatively, D is TRBD2 (6 bases). The V gene lost 6 bases and the J gene lost 4 bases, with 13 bases spanning the gap. Germline assignment: CDR1 KGHSH and CDR2 LQKENI. The CDR3 loop spans 14 amino acids.